Listed below are T cell receptor beta chains from one sample, sequenced in a study of beta chain features in type 1 diabetes. Sequenced by immunoSEQ multiplex PCR; TCRdb stores in-frame clones only, minus some. Of about 370,000 clones in the sample, roughly 16% are singletons; the top ten hold approximately 0.019%. The sample was naive CD4+ T cells from blood. Source of these receptors: a woman aged 18-30 years in good health. Each CDR3 is given with its conserved first and last residue. The order of the fields is CDR3 DNA, CDR3 protein, V gene, D gene, clone size, J gene. D genes are given only for firm matches. Rows give clone size only sometimes, using once, few, many, or a class for an expanded clone.

TGTGCCAGCAGCGACGACAGGGGGAGGACAGATACGCAGTATTTT CASSDDRGRTDTQYF TRBV9 TRBD1 few TRBJ2-3
TGTGCCAGCAGTGGGGGACTAGGGGCCTACAATGAGCAGTTCTTC CASSGGLGAYNEQFF TRBV2 TRBD2 - TRBJ2-1
TGTGCCAGCAGTTCTTGGACTCCGCCTCCCGAGCAGTACTTC CASSSWTPPPEQYF TRBV6-5 - - TRBJ2-7
TGTGCCTGGGCCCGGGACAGGGGACCTGAAGCTTTCTTT CAWARDRGPEAFF TRBV30 TRBD1 - TRBJ1-1
TGTGCCAGCAGTGGCGGGAACACTGAAGCTTTCTTT CASSGGNTEAFF TRBV25-1 - - TRBJ1-1
TGCAGCGCCCCGTTCGCACTTGAGCAGTTCTTC CSAPFALEQFF TRBV29-1 - - TRBJ2-1
TGTGCCAGCAGTTACTCGAGTACAGCCCCCTGGCAGCCCCAGCATTTT CASSYSSTAPWQPQHF TRBV6-6 - few TRBJ1-5
TGCAGCGTTGAATCGGAGTATGGCTACACCTTC CSVESEYGYTF TRBV29-1 - few TRBJ1-2
TGTGCCTGGAGTCCAACCCGGACAGGGCTGAACACCGGGGAGCTGTTTTTT CAWSPTRTGLNTGELFF TRBV30 TRBD1 - TRBJ2-2
TGTGCCTGGAGCCCCAGCTACGAGCAGTACTTC CAWSPSYEQYF TRBV30 - - TRBJ2-7
TGTGCCAGCAGCCCAAGCGGCAATCAGCCCCAGCATTTT CASSPSGNQPQHF TRBV9 - - TRBJ1-5
TGTGCCAGCAGCTTAGCCACACAGGGGATCTACGAGCAGTACTTC CASSLATQGIYEQYF TRBV7-9 TRBD1 few TRBJ2-7
TGTGCCAGCAGTGATCCGTACAGGGGTTGGAGCACCGGGGAGCTGTTTTTT CASSDPYRGWSTGELFF TRBV2 TRBD1 few TRBJ2-2
TGTGCCAGTAGTATCAGCGGGAGGCCGATAGATACGCAGTATTTT CASSISGRPIDTQYF TRBV19 TRBD2 - TRBJ2-3
TGCGCCAGCAGCTTGGATAGCTACAGGATTGGCTATGGCTACACCTTC CASSLDSYRIGYGYTF TRBV5-1 - - TRBJ1-2
TGCAGCGTTGGGGCCGTGAACACTGAAGCTTTCTTT CSVGAVNTEAFF TRBV29-1 - - TRBJ1-1
TGCAGCGTTGAAGAGCGGGAGAGGGGCACAGATACGCAGTATTTT CSVEERERGTDTQYF TRBV29-1 TRBD2 - TRBJ2-3
TGTGCCAGCAGCTCCGGGACTAGCGGGAGTGGTGAGCAGTTCTTC CASSSGTSGSGEQFF TRBV7-8 TRBD2 few TRBJ2-1
TGTGCCAGTAGTATAGCTCCGACGGGAGGATCCTACGAGCAGTACTTC CASSIAPTGGSYEQYF TRBV19 TRBD2 - TRBJ2-7
TGCAGCGCCTCTCTAGCGGGAGATGAGCAGTTCTTC CSASLAGDEQFF TRBV29-1 TRBD2 few TRBJ2-1
TGTGCCAGCAGCTCAGGGACTAGCGGGAGCACCGGGGAGCTGTTTTTT CASSSGTSGSTGELFF TRBV9 TRBD2 few TRBJ2-2
TGTGCCAGCAGTCCGGGACAGGGGGCTCCAGAGACCCAGTACTTC CASSPGQGAPETQYF TRBV7-9 TRBD1 - TRBJ2-5
TGCAGCGTTGTGCAGCGTATGAACACTGAAGCTTTCTTT CSVVQRMNTEAFF TRBV29-1 - - TRBJ1-1
TGTGCCAGCAGTCGAACAGGGAATGAAAAACTGTTTTTT CASSRTGNEKLFF TRBV28 - - TRBJ1-4
TGTGCCATCAGTGAGTCCCCGGACAGCACCGGGGAGCTGTTTTTT CAISESPDSTGELFF TRBV10-3 - - TRBJ2-2
TGTGCCAGCAGTTTCCAGGTTCAAGATACGCAGTATTTT CASSFQVQDTQYF TRBV28 - - TRBJ2-3
TGTGCCTGGAGGAAGATAGCGGGCTCAGATACGCAGTATTTT CAWRKIAGSDTQYF TRBV30 TRBD2 - TRBJ2-3
TGTGCCAGCAGCCCGAGGACTAGCGGCTCCTACAATGAGCAGTTCTTC CASSPRTSGSYNEQFF TRBV9 TRBD2 - TRBJ2-1
TGCGCCAGCAGCCAAAATACAGGACTAGCGGGTCGGGAGCAGTACTTC CASSQNTGLAGREQYF TRBV4-3 TRBD2 few TRBJ2-7
TGCGCCAGCAGGGCCGAAGGAGGGGCTAACTATGGCTACACCTTC CASRAEGGANYGYTF TRBV5-1 - few TRBJ1-2
TGTGCCAGCAGCCAAGTGTTTACAGAGCAGTACTTC CASSQVFTEQYF TRBV14 - - TRBJ2-7
TGTGCCTGGGGCTCCGGACAGGGAAACGAAAAACTGTTTTTT CAWGSGQGNEKLFF TRBV30 TRBD1 - TRBJ1-4
TGCAGCGGCTGCTATGGGTCCGCGGGATCCTACGAGCAGTACTTC CSGCYGSAGSYEQYF TRBV29-1 - - TRBJ2-7
TGCGCCAGCAGCCAGGGAGTAAGGGAGACTGAAGCTTTCTTT CASSQGVRETEAFF TRBV4-3 - - TRBJ1-1
TGTGCCAGCAGCCGGACTAGCGGGAACTACGAGCAGTACTTC CASSRTSGNYEQYF TRBV11-2 TRBD2 - TRBJ2-7
TGTGCCAGCAGCGTAGAACCAGGGTCCTCCTACGAGCAGTACTTC CASSVEPGSSYEQYF TRBV9 - - TRBJ2-7
TGTGCCAGCAGTTACTCGAGGGACAGGGATGCAGATACGCAGTATTTT CASSYSRDRDADTQYF TRBV6-5 TRBD1 - TRBJ2-3
TGTGCCAGCAGGACAGAACCGCAAGAGACCCAGTACTTC CASRTEPQETQYF TRBV25-1 - - TRBJ2-5
TGTGCCACCAGCAGAACCTCGTGGGGGCGGACAGATACGCAGTATTTT CATSRTSWGRTDTQYF TRBV15 - - TRBJ2-3
TGTGCCAGCAGCGTGGGACAGGGGAACATTCAGTACTTC CASSVGQGNIQYF TRBV9 TRBD1 - TRBJ2-4
TGTGCCAGCAGCTTAGGGACAGGGAACACTGAAGCTTTCTTT CASSLGTGNTEAFF TRBV7-2 TRBD1 - TRBJ1-1
TGTGCCTCGGACAGGGTTAACACCGGGGAGCTGTTTTTT CASDRVNTGELFF TRBV30 TRBD1 few TRBJ2-2
TGCGCCAGCAGCTACGTACTTAGACAGGGGAATGAGCAGTTCTTC CASSYVLRQGNEQFF TRBV5-1 TRBD1 few TRBJ2-1
TGTGCCAGCAGCCAAGCCCGTACGGGCTACACCTTC CASSQARTGYTF TRBV9 - once TRBJ1-2
TGTGCCAGCAGTTCGCTAGCGGTGGTGAGCGAGCAGTACTTC CASSSLAVVSEQYF TRBV28 TRBD2 few TRBJ2-7
TGTGCCAGCTTTAGCGGGAGCTCCTACAATGAGCAGTTCTTC CASFSGSSYNEQFF TRBV6-1 TRBD2 - TRBJ2-1
TGTGCCAGCAAACTAGCGGGAGTGAGAGATACGCAGTATTTT CASKLAGVRDTQYF TRBV27 TRBD2 - TRBJ2-3
TGTGCCAGCAGCCAAGATCGAAGAACAAACAGCTCTGGGGCCAACGTCCTGACTTTC CASSQDRRTNSSGANVLTF TRBV14 - few TRBJ2-6
TGTGCCAGCAGTGGTAGCGGGAGGGAGACCCAGTACTTC CASSGSGRETQYF TRBV2 TRBD2 - TRBJ2-5
TGTGCTAGCAGCCGGGGACAGGGAACAGATACGCAGTATTTT CASSRGQGTDTQYF TRBV7-7 TRBD1 few TRBJ2-3
TGTGCCAGCAGCTTAGAGGTGCTAGCGGGAGGGAGGGATACGCAGTATTTT CASSLEVLAGGRDTQYF TRBV7-2 TRBD2 - TRBJ2-3
TGCAGCGTTTCTGCTTCCGGGACTTCTAATGAAAAACTGTTTTTT CSVSASGTSNEKLFF TRBV29-1 - few TRBJ1-4
TGTGCCTGGACTGGAGTTTTTGGGGCCAACGTCCTGACTTTC CAWTGVFGANVLTF TRBV30 - - TRBJ2-6
TGCAGCGTTCCCTCTGGGGGGGATACGCAGTATTTT CSVPSGGDTQYF TRBV29-1 - few TRBJ2-3
TGCAGCGGGGGGACTAGGGGCTTGGAGACCCAGTACTTC CSGGTRGLETQYF TRBV29-1 TRBD2 few TRBJ2-5